The source of this T cell receptor (beta chain) is a study of regulatory and conventional T cells in RAG deficiency. General study findings and limits: Omenn syndrome and CID/AS patients had roughly 100-fold fewer unique Treg TCR beta sequences, versus roughly 9.6-fold elsewhere.

Repertoires were generated with immunoSEQ multiplex PCR, while TCRdb's copy carries only in-frame clones and drops some. The sample lists about 46,000 clones; more than 80% were seen once. Regarding this clone: Its matching antigen is unknown.

The germline gives CDR1 MNHNS, CDR2 SASEGT. Unmatched junction bases numbered 7, after V lost 6 bases and J lost 6 bases. This CDR3 is built from 14 residues. Conventional CD4+ T cells were sorted from blood as CD25-low CD127-high cells. These data were likewise used in another study, on regulatory T cells. That work states: Amplification used 52 TRBV primers and 13 TRBJ primers.

The receptor's source is a human donor in good health. J is TRBJ2-3 and V is TRBV6-1, with 9 bases identical to TRBD2. The sequenced sample was CD4+ effector T cells sorted from blood. CDR3 protein: CASRRLAARDTQYF. The CDR3 DNA reads TGTGCCAGCAGGAGACTAGCGGCCCGGGATACGCAGTATTTT.